This paragraph covers one T cell receptor beta chain sequence. Its antigen is currently unknown. The CDR3 runs to 16 residues. Germline CDR1 MGHRA, CDR2 YSYEKL. Unmatched junction bases numbered 7, after V lost 2 bases and J lost 6 bases. The data are from a study of vaccination and CD4 T cells after COVID-19. Cultured CD4+ T cell DNA was sequenced using the Oncomine TCR Beta short-read assay. Each CDR3 protein is one row after TCRdb ran MiXCR on the PCR reads. This table holds thousands of distinct CDR3 sequences, roughly 48% found once. The treatment was: roughly 10-day PBMC culture with coronavirus spike peptide pools or control peptides (ViraFEST assay). Collection of the unexposed donor's CD4+ T cells took place before the COVID-19 pandemic (2011-2018). ViraFEST expanded antigen-specific T cells with peptide pools, then sequenced TCRs. Each well received 2.1 million or so PBMCs, cultured with around 10 IU/ml IL-2 and about 11 ug/ml peptide pools. Four cold-coronavirus spikes and SARS-CoV-2 S/N were the probes applied, cells permitting, to CD4+ T cells from unexposed donors.

The source material was CD4+ T cells from blood, cultured in vitro. V usage is TRBV4-1 and J usage is TRBJ2-2; 9 bases are a match to TRBD1. The receptor was derived from a human donor in good health. CDR3 sequence (DNA): TGCGCCAGCAGCCAACCAGACAGGGGGTTTTCCGGGGAGCTGTTTTTT. This translates into CASSQPDRGFSGELFF.